The 31 T cell receptor beta chains below all came from one sample that was sequenced in a study of tumor-infiltrating lymphocytes in primary liver carcinoma. The authors made TCR beta cDNA from approximately 500 ng total RNA with a constant-region primer. Slightly modified ARM-PCR with three nested multiplex PCR rounds yielded TCR beta libraries. TRBV1-TRBV30 forward primers paired with a C-beta reverse primer were used in the first two PCR rounds, which ran approximately 10 cycles each. Each CDR3 protein gets one entry after TCRdb re-called the multiplex PCR reads with MiXCR. This sample has fewer than 250,000 distinct CDR3 sequences, with around three fifths found just once. They got blood RNA out of unsorted whole blood and also pulled out germline DNA. Sequenced sample: peripheral blood. The receptors stem from a woman aged 55-70 years with primary liver carcinoma and hepatitis B virus infection.

This clonotype was recorded once. Germline is not matched at one junction end, which may reflect a read error. The chain recombines TRBV29-1 with TRBJ2-6; the match to TRBD1 covers 9 bases. CDR3 length: 19 residues. Germline assignment: CDR1 SQVTM and CDR2 ANQGSEA. The CDR3 DNA reads as TGCAGCGTTGAAGCCCCCCCCAGGACAGGGGATACTGGGGCCAACGTCCCGACTTTC. It is translated as CSVEAPPRTGDTGANVPTF.

Concerning this clonotype: This may arise from a read error, as a much more abundant clone is one base away. The rearrangement uses TRBV12-3 or TRBV12-4 and TRBJ1-3; D remains unclear. There are 13 residues in the CDR3. The DNA for the CDR3 is TGTGCCGGCAGCCTCAACTCTGGAAACACCATATATTTT. This gives the protein CAGSLNSGNTIYF.

The chain employs TRBV5-1 and TRBJ2-5; D possibly corresponds to TRBD1 (6 bases). The germline CDR1 and CDR2 sequences are SGHRS and YFSETQ. This CDR3 is built from 14 residues. The DNA of the CDR3 is TGCGTCAGTAGCTTGTCGGGCAGGGGAGAGACCCAGTACTTC. It codes for CVSSLSGRGETQYF.

To note about this clonotype: Being one base from a much bigger clone, this may be a read error. This chain uses TRBV6-5 with TRBJ1-2; D is unresolved. The CDR3 is 11 residues long. V dropped 7 bases and J dropped 8 bases, with 11 bases sitting between them. The germline gives CDR1 MNHEY, CDR2 SVGAGI. CDR3 in DNA: TGTGCCAGCAATTATTGCGGGGGCTACACCTTC. As protein: CASNYCGGYTF.

As concerns this clonotype: The junction departs from the called germline gene at one end, perhaps through a read error. The rearrangement joins TRBV5-6 to TRBJ2-1, with TRBD2 matching 10 bases. The CDR3 is made up of 20 amino acids. Germline values: CDR1 SGHDT, CDR2 YYEEEE. The chain's CDR3 is CASNLALPGLAQHSYNEQFF. The CDR3 DNA follows: TGTGCCAGCAACTTGGCTCTGCCGGGACTAGCGCAACACTCCTACAATGAGCAGTTCTTC.

To note about this clonotype: This may arise from a read error, as a much more abundant clone is one base away. The rearrangement joins TRBV12-3 or TRBV12-4 to TRBJ1-1; D gene ambiguous. V lost 0 bases to trimming and J lost 4 bases, with 9 bases between them. This CDR3 spans 14 amino acids. The CDR3 DNA reads TGTGCCAGCAGTTTAGCGCACATGAGCACTGAAGCTTTCTTT. Amino acid sequence: CASSLAHMSTEAFF.

To note about this clonotype: One end of the junction varies from germline; a read error may be responsible. The CDR3 is CSAERGETPNF. The CDR3 DNA is TGCAGTGCCGAGAGGGGGGAAACGCCGAACTTC. The chain joins TRBV20-1 to TRBJ2-7, with D possibly being TRBD1 or TRBD2 (6 bases each). This CDR3 region has 11 residues. Germline CDR1 is DFQATT and CDR2 is SNEGSKA (reference sequence).

Turning to this clonotype: Given the absence of the conserved phenylalanine or tryptophan at the CDR3 end, a read error is likely. The V call is TRBV11-2, the J call TRBJ2-4; no definite D call. Trimming shortened V by 4 bases and J by 3 bases, and 10 bases separated the two germline ends. The germline V gene has CDR1 SGHAT and CDR2 FQNNGV. The CDR3 is 14 amino acids. The CDR3 DNA reads as TGTGCCAGCAGCTCAACGCGGTGCAAAAACATTCAGTACCTC. Translated: CASSSTRCKNIQYL.

The gene calls are TRBV11-2 and TRBJ2-1; either TRBD1 or TRBD2 may fit D (6 bases each). The CDR3 has 18 amino acids. V was shortened by 5 bases and J by 11 bases, with 31 bases between the two germline ends. CDR1 and CDR2 from the germline V gene are SGHAT and FQNNGV. As DNA, the CDR3 is TGTGCCAGCAGCGCGGGGATCGCAGGGGAATATATGGCCGGTAAGCAGTTCTTC. Its translation: CASSAGIAGEYMAGKQFF.

As for this clonotype: The junction departs from the called germline gene at one end, perhaps through a read error. The chain links TRBV10-2 to TRBJ2-4; 9 nucleotides match TRBD2. The CDR3 is made up of 19 amino acids. Germline-derived CDR1 and CDR2 are WSHSY and SAAADI. CDR3 bases: TGCGCTAGCAGTTCTCCCCAGGGACTAGCCAGATTAGCCAAAAACATTCAGTACTTC. Encoded protein: CASSSPQGLARLAKNIQYF.

The chain couples TRBV19 to TRBJ2-5; tentative D call: TRBD1 (6 bases). CDR3 length: 13 residues. Germline V gives CDR1 LNHDA, CDR2 SQIVND (reference sequence). The V and J ends lost 6 bases and 5 bases respectively, with 13 bases between them. The CDR3 protein is CASSWDNSETQYF. CDR3 coding DNA: TGTGCCAGTAGCTGGGACAATAGCGAGACCCAGTACTTC.

Comment on this clonotype: The junction does not match germline at one end; this may be a read error. The rearrangement uses TRBV28 and TRBJ1-1; tentatively, D is TRBD1 (6 bases). The CDR3 contains 13 residues. Germline values: CDR1 MDHEN, CDR2 SYDVKM. CDR3 sequence reads: CTSRRQANTEAFF. CDR3 bases: TGTACCAGCAGAAGACAGGCGAACACTGAAGCTTTCTTT.

To note about this clonotype: A junction boundary mismatches the germline segment, possibly from a read error. V usage is TRBV12-3 or TRBV12-4 and J usage is TRBJ2-3, with 11 bases that match TRBD2. The CDR3 length is 15 residues. The chain's CDR3 is CANSLTSGGTDTQYF. CDR3 nucleotides: TGTGCCAACAGTTTAACTAGCGGGGGCACAGATACTCAGTATTTT.

This clonotype was seen once. This CDR3 is missing its conserved last phenylalanine or tryptophan, likely due to a read error. V is TRBV11-3 and J is TRBJ2-5; 7 bases map to TRBD1. Trimming removed 5 bases from V and 4 bases from J; junction bases left unmatched: 13. CDR1 is SGHNT, CDR2 YENEEA, per germline. This CDR3 comprises 16 residues. In nucleotides, the CDR3 is TGTGCCAGCAGCATTATTACGACAGGGAACGCAGAGACCCAGTACCTC. It is translated as CASSIITTGNAETQYL.

This clonotype showed up just a few times. J is TRBJ1-4 and V is TRBV28; TRBD1 matches 8 bases. The CDR3 has 15 residues. Trimming at V came to 4 bases and at J to 6 bases, leaving 7 bases not matched to a gene. CDR1 and CDR2 from the germline V gene are MDHEN and SYDVKM. Here the CDR3 reads CASSSQGARDEKLFF. CDR3 sequence (DNA): TGTGCCAGCAGTTCCCAGGGGGCGCGGGATGAAAAACTGTTTTTT.

This clonotype was counted many times. This chain links TRBV11-3 with TRBJ2-5, with a tentative D call TRBD2 (6 bases). V was cut by 4 bases and J by 0 bases, with 9 bases left in between. The germline gives CDR1 SGHNT, CDR2 YENEEA. The CDR3 length is 14 residues. This CDR3 reads CASSSRDYQETQYF. Written as DNA, the CDR3 is TGTGCCAGCAGCTCCCGGGACTACCAAGAGACCCAGTACTTC.

This clonotype was seen just once. The CDR3 does not close with the conserved phenylalanine or tryptophan, likely indicating a read error. The chain links TRBV6-1 to TRBJ2-2, with D perhaps given as TRBD1 or TRBD2 (8 bases each). The CDR3 sequence is 17 residues long. Germline-derived CDR1 and CDR2 are MNHNS and SASEGT. V was shortened by 8 bases and J by 7 bases, with 26 bases between the two germline ends. CDR3 sequence (DNA): TGTGCCAGCGGGGCCGGACAGGGAGCGGGAGTAATCGGGGAGCTGTTTTAT. Translating it yields CASGAGQGAGVIGELFY.

This clonotype was seen repeatedly, ten times or more. The rearrangement uses TRBV4-1 and TRBJ1-1; TRBD1 matches 8 bases. The junction had 7 bases not matched to a gene; V was cut back by 3 bases and J by 4 bases. Germline CDR1 and CDR2: MGHRA and YSYEKL. The CDR3 length is 15 residues. The CDR3 reads CASSQPGGPSTEAFF. The CDR3 region has the DNA TGCGCCAGCAGCCAGCCAGGGGGCCCCAGCACTGAAGCTTTCTTT.

A remark on this clonotype: Mismatch with germline at one junction end may stem from a read error. This rearrangement joins TRBV14 to TRBJ2-3, with 7 nucleotides matching TRBD2. Germline lookup yields CDR1 SGHDN and CDR2 FVKESK. The CDR3 has 15 residues. Here the CDR3 DNA reads TGTGCCTGCAGCAAAACTAGCGCCAGCACGGATACGCAGTATTTT. This sequence encodes CACSKTSASTDTQYF. The entire variable domain, with the rest obtained from reference TRBV14 and TRBJ2-3, is as follows: EAGVTQFPSHSVIEKGQTVTLRCDPISGHDNLYWYRRVMGKEIKFLLHFVKESKQDESGMPNNRFLAERTGGTYSTLKVQPAELEDSGVYFCACSKTSASTDTQYFGPGTRLTVL.

This clonotype was observed at least ten times. The rearrangement uses TRBV7-9 and TRBJ2-5, with D possibly being TRBD1 or TRBD2 (5 bases each). Germline-derived CDR1 and CDR2 are SEHNR and FQNEAQ (reference sequence). Trimming shortened V by 5 bases and J by 2 bases, and 24 bases separated the two germline ends. The CDR3 covers 18 residues. Written as DNA, the CDR3 is TGTGCCAGCAGCCTCGGAACCAAGAGGGGCGATGAACAAGAGACCCAGTACTTC. It translates to CASSLGTKRGDEQETQYF.

The chain links TRBV4-1 to TRBJ2-7; 7 nucleotides agree with TRBD2. Germline CDR1 MGHRA, CDR2 YSYEKL. This CDR3 contains 16 residues. Germline trimming cut 1 base from V and 3 bases from J; bases unmatched to any gene: 9. In nucleotides, the CDR3 is TGCGCCAGCAGCCAAGCGGCTAGCGGATCACACTACGAGCAGTACTTC. Residues: CASSQAASGSHYEQYF.

V gene TRBV5-4 combines with J gene TRBJ1-2; D possibly corresponds to TRBD1 (5 bases). The CDR3 has 14 residues. The germline V gene has CDR1 SGHNT and CDR2 YYREEE (reference sequence). The V end was cut by 3 bases, the J end by 7 bases, with 16 bases between. CDR3 loop: CASSSEGRVGGYTF. In DNA form, the CDR3 reads TGTGCCAGCAGCTCCGAAGGCAGGGTTGGTGGCTACACCTTC.

This clonotype was found a few times. The CDR3 loop is CASRGQRWGETQYF. DNA for the CDR3: TGCGCCAGCAGAGGACAGAGATGGGGAGAGACCCAGTACTTC. This chain connects TRBV5-1 to TRBJ2-5; D possibly corresponds to TRBD1 (6 bases). Per germline, CDR1 SGHRS and CDR2 YFSETQ. Between the trimmed V and J ends, which lost 5 bases and 4 bases, there was a span of 15 bases. The CDR3 covers 14 residues.

Comment on this clonotype: A much larger clonotype is one base distant, so this may be a read error. The J gene is TRBJ1-1, the V gene TRBV6-1, with D possibly matching TRBD1 (6 bases). The V gene lost 4 bases and the J gene lost 7 bases, with 25 bases spanning the gap. CDR3 length: 17 residues. CDR1 MNHNS and CDR2 SASEGT come from the germline V gene. The CDR3 spells CASSARSSGVRDIEAFF. CDR3 nucleotide sequence: TGTGCCAGCAGTGCAAGGAGTTCGGGGGTAAGGGACATTGAAGCTTTCTTT.

The table lists this clonotype with a few counts. The chain joins TRBV5-6 to TRBJ2-2, with 9 bases matching TRBD1. From germline, CDR1 is SGHDT and CDR2 YYEEEE. This CDR3 region has 14 residues. After removal of 0 bases from V and 13 bases from J, the junction contained 7 bases not matched to a gene. The CDR3 loop is CASSLVSGQGRLFF. In nucleotides, the CDR3 is TGTGCCAGCAGCTTGGTGAGCGGACAGGGGAGGCTGTTTTTT.

V gene TRBV6-2 or TRBV6-3 combines with J gene TRBJ2-1; D uncertain. Germline V gives CDR1 MNHEY, CDR2 SVGEGT. Deletions cut 7 bases from V and 2 bases from J, with 9 bases between. The CDR3 contains 13 residues. CDR3 residues: CASTYIAYNEQFF. The DNA of the CDR3 is TGTGCCAGCACCTACATAGCCTACAATGAGCAGTTCTTC.

V gene TRBV30 combines with J gene TRBJ1-2; D unresolved. Germline V gene data show CDR1 as GTSNPN and CDR2 as SVGIG (reference sequence). The CDR3 runs to 14 residues. The V end lost 1 base, the J end lost 6 bases, and 15 bases lay between the germline ends. CDR3 in DNA: TGTGCCTGGAGTGGAGGGCTAGGGCCCGATGGCTACACCTTC. Translation gives CAWSGGLGPDGYTF.

Points on this clonotype: A read error may produce the germline difference seen at one junction end. This chain joins TRBV6-1 and TRBJ2-7; D may be TRBD2 (7 bases). This CDR3 is 15 amino acids long. The germline V gene encodes CDR1 MNHNS and CDR2 SASEGT. Here the CDR3 reads CAGKGGGLARYEQYF. Written as DNA, the CDR3 is TGTGCCGGCAAGGGGGGAGGGCTAGCGAGATACGAACAGTATTTC.

The rearrangement uses TRBV4-1 and TRBJ2-3; tentatively, D is TRBD2 (5 bases). CDR1 is MGHRA, CDR2 YSYEKL, per germline. CDR3 length: 16 amino acids. With 1 base removed from V and 0 bases from J, the gap between germline ends came to 11 bases. CDR3 DNA sequence: TGCGCCAGCAGCCAAGGATGGGGAGCTAGCACAGATACGCAGTATTTT. Its protein product is CASSQGWGASTDTQYF.

The chain carries TRBV11-2 and TRBJ2-1; TRBD2 aligns across 11 bases. Germline V gene sequence: CDR1 SGHAT, CDR2 FQNNGV. J was trimmed by 10 bases and V by 2 bases; bases with no gene match: 13. The CDR3 is 17 amino acids. In DNA, the CDR3 is TGTGCCAGCAGCTTACCGGAACTAGCGGGAGACCCCAACGAGCAGTTCTTC. It translates to CASSLPELAGDPNEQFF.

Many counts were recorded for this clonotype. The chain couples TRBV4-1 to TRBJ2-7; possibly TRBD1 or TRBD2 for D (5 bases each). Germline V lookup: CDR1 MGHRA, CDR2 YSYEKL. The V gene lost 1 base and the J gene lost 4 bases, with 17 bases spanning the gap. The CDR3 covers 16 residues. The CDR3, as DNA: TGCGCCAGCAGCCAAGGGGACGGAGGCCCGGTTTACGAGCAGTACTTC. Encoded protein: CASSQGDGGPVYEQYF.